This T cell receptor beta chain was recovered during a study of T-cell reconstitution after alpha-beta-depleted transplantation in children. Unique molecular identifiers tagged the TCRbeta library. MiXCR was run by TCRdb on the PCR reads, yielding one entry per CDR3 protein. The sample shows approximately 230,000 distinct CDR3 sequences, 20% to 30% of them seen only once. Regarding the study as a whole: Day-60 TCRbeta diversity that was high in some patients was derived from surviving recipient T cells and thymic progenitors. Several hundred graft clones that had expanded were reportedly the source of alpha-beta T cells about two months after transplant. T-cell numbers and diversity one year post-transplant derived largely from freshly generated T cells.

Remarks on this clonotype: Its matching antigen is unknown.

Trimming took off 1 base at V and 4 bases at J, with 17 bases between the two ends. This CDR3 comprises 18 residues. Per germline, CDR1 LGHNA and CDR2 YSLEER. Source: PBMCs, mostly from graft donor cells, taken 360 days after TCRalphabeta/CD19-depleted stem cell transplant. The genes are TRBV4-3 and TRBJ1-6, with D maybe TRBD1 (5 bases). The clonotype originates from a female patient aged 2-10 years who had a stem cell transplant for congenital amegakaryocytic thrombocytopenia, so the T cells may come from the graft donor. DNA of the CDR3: TGCGCCAGCAGCCAAGTCGTGCCAGGGAGAGAATATAATTCACCCCTCCACTTT. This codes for CASSQVVPGREYNSPLHF.